This entry lists 27 T cell receptor beta chains sequenced from one sample in a study of T-cell memory formation after mild COVID-19. MiXCR was run by TCRdb on the 5' RACE reads, yielding one entry per CDR3 protein. The table includes under 300,000 distinct CDR3 sequences, roughly 17% detected once. Sequencing was carried out using PBMCs or a T cell subset sorted from them (not recorded which). These receptor sequences come from a man younger than 30 who had mild COVID-19 (a few samples of this study predate the infection). Cell type and time point are not known.

This clonotype was seen only a few times. The V call is TRBV5-1, the J call TRBJ2-6; D gene unclear. Germline loops: CDR1 SGHRS, CDR2 YFSETQ. V lost 0 bases, J lost 3 bases, and 13 bases lay in between. The CDR3 has 17 residues. This chain's CDR3 is CASSLAGVSGGANVLTF. CDR3 DNA sequence: TGCGCCAGCAGCTTGGCCGGAGTTAGTGGTGGGGCCAACGTCCTGACTTTC.

This clonotype was observed a few times. The chain carries TRBV2 and TRBJ2-6; weak D call: TRBD2 (6 bases). Germline V gives CDR1 SNHLY, CDR2 FYNNEI. The CDR3 runs to 13 residues. Trimming pared 7 bases from V and 2 bases from J, leaving 6 bases between. The CDR3 loop is CASTGAGANVLTF. As DNA, the CDR3 is TGTGCCAGCACGGGGGCTGGGGCCAACGTCCTGACTTTC.

This clonotype was picked up a small number of times. The chain couples TRBV12-3 or TRBV12-4 to TRBJ1-1, with D possibly TRBD1 on 5 matching bases. V was trimmed by 5 bases and J by 0 bases, leaving 16 bases between them. This CDR3 contains 16 residues. The CDR3 sequence: CASSPLPGTLNTEAFF. In DNA, the CDR3 is TGTGCCAGCAGTCCCCTACCAGGGACCTTGAACACTGAAGCTTTCTTT.

This clonotype was seen at least ten times. This rearrangement joins TRBV5-1 to TRBJ1-2; 8 nucleotides agree with TRBD1. The CDR3 has 13 amino acids. V lost 3 bases, J lost 14 bases, and 12 bases stayed unmatched. The germline V gene encodes CDR1 SGHRS and CDR2 YFSETQ. CDR3 DNA: TGCGCCAGCAGCTACGGGACAGGCCGAACGATAACCTTC. This translates into CASSYGTGRTITF.

The chain is built from TRBV19 and TRBJ2-3; TRBD1 matches at 8 bases. This CDR3 has 15 amino acids. The V gene's germline CDR1 is LNHDA and CDR2 SQIVND (reference sequence). J was trimmed by 2 bases and V by 11 bases; bases with no gene match: 12. This CDR3 reads CASSDRGQVTDTQYF. In DNA, the CDR3 is TGTGCCTCCTCCGATCGGGGACAGGTCACAGATACGCAGTATTTT.

The chain has TRBV27 and TRBJ2-7, with D perhaps being TRBD1 or TRBD2 (5 bases each). Germline V gives CDR1 MNHEY, CDR2 SMNVEV (reference sequence). The CDR3 has 13 residues. Between the trimmed V and J ends, which lost 6 bases and 1 base, there was a span of 10 bases. CDR3 DNA: TGTGCCAGCAGAGGGACGGAGTCCTACGAGCAGTACTTC. It yields the protein CASRGTESYEQYF.

This clonotype was seen only a few times. The chain uses TRBV5-1 and TRBJ2-3, with 9 bases identical to TRBD2. V lost 3 bases and J lost 4; bases outside the gene matches: 6. The CDR3 sequence is 15 residues long. Germline V gives CDR1 SGHRS, CDR2 YFSETQ. The chain's CDR3 is CASSSSGEGADTQYF. CDR3 nucleotides: TGCGCCAGCAGCTCTAGCGGGGAGGGCGCAGATACGCAGTATTTT.

This clonotype showed up many times. The chain joins TRBV20-1 to TRBJ1-2, with D perhaps matching TRBD1 (6 bases). Per the germline V gene, CDR1 is DFQATT and CDR2 is SNEGSKA (reference sequence). The CDR3 spans 14 residues. V was cut by 0 bases and J by 7 bases, with 15 bases left in between. The CDR3 region has the DNA TGCAGTGCTAGAGATAGGGGGGGGACCGTTGGCTACACCTTC. Its translation is CSARDRGGTVGYTF.

This clonotype has at least ten counts. The chain links TRBV6-5 to TRBJ2-5; D perhaps matches TRBD1 (5 bases). Trimming left V 7 bases short and J 5 bases short, with 14 bases between. The length of the CDR3 is 13 residues. Germline CDR1 is MNHEY and CDR2 is SVGAGI. The CDR3 nucleotides are TGTGCCAGCAAGCCAGGGTTGCTGGAGACCCAGTACTTC. It encodes CASKPGLLETQYF.

This clonotype occurred a few times. The rearrangement uses TRBV7-6 and TRBJ2-3, with unresolved D. Germline assignment: CDR1 SGHVS and CDR2 FNYEAQ. The CDR3 totals 16 residues. Trimming took off 2 bases at V and 4 bases at J, with 16 bases between the two ends. The CDR3 here is CASSLRKGRAADTQYF. CDR3 bases: TGTGCCAGCAGCTTACGGAAGGGTCGTGCGGCAGATACGCAGTATTTT.

This clonotype was counted between two and nine times. J is TRBJ1-1 and V is TRBV7-2; D is perhaps TRBD1 (6 bases). CDR3 size: 17 residues. The germline V and J ends were trimmed by 3 bases and 2 bases, with 19 bases remaining between them. Germline-derived CDR1 and CDR2 are SGHTA and FQGNSA. In DNA form, the CDR3 reads TGTGCCAGCAGCTTGCGAAGGTCAGGGGTTATTAACACTGAAGCTTTCTTT. Translating gives CASSLRRSGVINTEAFF.

This clonotype was recorded at least ten times. CDR3 bases: TGCGCCAGCAGGGACCGGGACGTAAGCAATCAGCCCCAGCATTTT. Translated, it gives CASRDRDVSNQPQHF. This chain links TRBV4-1 with TRBJ1-5, with D possibly matching TRBD1 (5 bases). Germline CDR1 reads MGHRA; CDR2 reads YSYEKL. Trimming cost V 6 bases and J 1 base, with 13 bases left between them. This CDR3 is built from 15 residues.

The V gene is TRBV6-5, the J gene TRBJ2-3; 10 positions match TRBD2. This CDR3 has 15 amino acids. With 6 bases clipped from V and 4 bases from J, the junction kept 7 bases outside the gene matches. In germline, CDR1 is MNHEY, CDR2 SVGAGI. CDR3 DNA: TGTGCCAGCAGGGATCTAGCGGGGGTTGCAGATACGCAGTATTTT. It yields the protein CASRDLAGVADTQYF.

The chain joins TRBV7-3 to TRBJ1-6, with TRBD1 matching 7 bases. Germline assignment: CDR1 SGHTA and CDR2 FQGTGA. This CDR3 region has 15 residues. The junction had 8 bases not matched to a gene; V was cut back by 5 bases and J by 7 bases. The CDR3 sequence is CASSLLRGANSPLHF. In DNA, the CDR3 is TGTGCCAGCAGCCTACTCAGGGGGGCCAATTCACCCCTCCACTTT.

This clonotype was detected only a few times. The CDR3 region has the DNA TGTGCCACCAGAGGGTCGACTCAACAAGAGACCCAGTACTTC. Its protein is CATRGSTQQETQYF. The chain couples TRBV4-2 to TRBJ2-5; a weak D match, TRBD2 (5 bases). Germline values: CDR1 LGHNA, CDR2 YNFKEQ. Trimming took 10 bases from V and 2 from J, leaving 17 bases between them. The CDR3 spans 14 residues.

The table lists this clonotype with a few counts. This chain uses TRBV5-1 with TRBJ2-3, with D maybe TRBD1 (7 bases). Germline values: CDR1 SGHRS, CDR2 YFSETQ. The CDR3 length is 14 residues. The ends were cut back, 4 bases at V and 4 bases at J, with 13 bases in the middle. CDR3: CASSRGTAADTQYF. For the CDR3, the DNA is TGCGCCAGCAGCCGGGGGACAGCCGCAGATACGCAGTATTTT.

This sequence joins TRBV7-2 and TRBJ2-7, with D possibly being TRBD1 (6 bases). The CDR3 loop spans 11 amino acids. V lost 5 bases and J lost 9, with 11 bases in between. Looked up from germline, CDR1 is SGHTA and CDR2 is FQGNSA. This CDR3 is CASSQGGRQYF. Here the CDR3 DNA reads TGTGCCAGCAGCCAAGGGGGACGGCAGTACTTC.

This clonotype showed up just a few times. V and J are TRBV11-3 and TRBJ2-7; D assignment may be TRBD1 or TRBD2 (5 bases each). The CDR3 totals 13 residues. CDR1 SGHNT and CDR2 YENEEA come from the germline V gene. Trimming took off 5 bases at V and 6 bases at J, with 14 bases between the two ends. The CDR3: CASSRDRLSEQYF. In DNA form, the CDR3 reads TGTGCCAGCAGCCGGGACCGCTTGTCCGAGCAGTACTTC.

This clonotype was observed a few times. This chain links TRBV7-3 with TRBJ2-4; D tentatively fits TRBD1 or TRBD2 (6 bases each). The CDR3 runs to 14 residues. Trimming shortened V by 7 bases and J by 0 bases, and 10 bases separated the two germline ends. Germline CDR1 reads SGHTA; CDR2 reads FQGTGA. The CDR3 DNA sequence: TGTGCCAGCAAGTGGGGGGCAGCCAAAAACATTCAGTACTTC. It is translated as CASKWGAAKNIQYF.

The genes are TRBV20-1 and TRBJ1-6; tentative D call: TRBD1 (6 bases). This CDR3 region has 14 residues. Per germline, CDR1 DFQATT and CDR2 SNEGSKA (reference sequence). The germline V and J ends were trimmed by 1 base and 5 bases, with 9 bases remaining between them. The CDR3 spells CSARAGQNNSPLHF. For the CDR3, the DNA is TGCAGTGCTAGAGCAGGACAGAATAATTCACCCCTCCACTTT.

The chain couples TRBV7-3 to TRBJ1-2; 9 nucleotides align to TRBD1. CDR3 length: 13 residues. The V and J ends lost 5 bases and 8 bases, in that order; junction bases with no gene match: 6. From germline, CDR1 is SGHTA and CDR2 FQGTGA. CDR3 nucleotide sequence: TGTGCCAGCAGCCCCGGACAGGGGATGGGCTACACCTTC. Residues: CASSPGQGMGYTF.

The rearrangement joins TRBV12-3 or TRBV12-4 to TRBJ2-7; TRBD1 is a possible D gene (6 bases). The CDR3 consists of 13 residues. Trimming left V 3 bases short and J 6 bases short, with 12 bases between. CDR3 sequence reads: CASSFGAGVEQYF. The DNA for the CDR3 is TGTGCCAGCAGTTTTGGGGCAGGGGTCGAGCAGTACTTC.

The chain uses TRBV6-5 and TRBJ1-2; tentatively, D is TRBD1 (5 bases). The CDR3 loop spans 11 amino acids. CDR1 and CDR2 from the germline V gene are MNHEY and SVGAGI. Trimming cost V 4 bases and J 8 bases, with 8 bases left between them. The DNA of the CDR3 is TGTGCCAGCAGTTCAAGGGGAGGCTACACCTTC. This gives the protein CASSSRGGYTF.

This clonotype was seen only a few times. The genes are TRBV7-2 and TRBJ2-1; D not certain. Per germline, CDR1 SGHTA and CDR2 FQGNSA. The CDR3 loop spans 12 amino acids. With 5 bases removed from V and 8 bases from J, the gap between germline ends came to 10 bases. The CDR3 sequence: CASSRSSYEQFF. The CDR3 region has the DNA TGTGCCAGCAGCCGTAGCTCCTATGAGCAGTTCTTC. Based on the CDR3 plus reference TRBV7-2 and TRBJ2-1, the full variable domain is GAGVSQSPSNKVTEKGKDVELRCDPISGHTALYWYRQSLGQGLEFLIYFQGNSAPDKSGLPSDRFSAERTGGSVSTLTIQRTQQEDSAVYLCASSRSSYEQFFGPGTRLTVL.

This clonotype was seen a few times. The CDR3 nucleotides read TGTGCCAGCAGCACATCGCAGGGGGGTGGGACAGATACGCAGTATTTT. Its translation is CASSTSQGGGTDTQYF. This chain links TRBV7-3 with TRBJ2-3; tentative D call: TRBD1 (7 bases). Germline values: CDR1 SGHTA, CDR2 FQGTGA. The V end lost 5 bases, the J end lost 3 bases, and 18 bases lay between the germline ends. This CDR3 comprises 16 residues. The whole variable domain, remainder taken from reference TRBV7-3 and TRBJ2-3, is GAGVSQTPSNKVTEKGKYVELRCDPISGHTALYWYRQSLGQGPEFLIYFQGTGAADDSGLPNDRFFAVRPEGSVSTLKIQRTERGDSAVYLCASSTSQGGGTDTQYFGPGTRLTVL.

The V call is TRBV7-8, the J call TRBJ2-2; 10 bases are a match to TRBD2. Trimming at V came to 8 bases and at J to 1 base, leaving 13 bases not matched to a gene. The CDR3 contains 18 residues. Germline V gene lookup returns CDR1 SGHVS and CDR2 FQNEAQ. CDR3 loop: CASGYLHGTSENTGELFF. The CDR3, as DNA: TGTGCCAGCGGCTACCTACACGGGACTAGCGAGAACACCGGGGAGCTGTTTTTT.

This chain uses TRBV20-1 with TRBJ1-6; no clear D gene. The V and J ends lost 5 bases and 5 bases respectively, with 7 bases between them. Germline V gene lookup returns CDR1 DFQATT and CDR2 SNEGSKA (reference sequence). The CDR3 runs 12 residues. CDR3 amino acids: CSAARNNSPLHF. DNA for the CDR3: TGCAGTGCTGCAAGGAATAATTCACCCCTCCACTTT.